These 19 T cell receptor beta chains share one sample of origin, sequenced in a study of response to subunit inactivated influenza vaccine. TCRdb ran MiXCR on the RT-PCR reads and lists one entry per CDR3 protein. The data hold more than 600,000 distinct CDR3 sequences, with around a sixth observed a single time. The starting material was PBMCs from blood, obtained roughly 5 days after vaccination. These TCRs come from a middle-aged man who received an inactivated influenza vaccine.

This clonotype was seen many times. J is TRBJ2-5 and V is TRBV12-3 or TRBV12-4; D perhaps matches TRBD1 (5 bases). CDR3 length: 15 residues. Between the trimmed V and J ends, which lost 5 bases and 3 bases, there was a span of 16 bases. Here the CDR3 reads CASSVRWVREETQYF. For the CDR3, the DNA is TGTGCCAGCAGTGTGAGGTGGGTCAGGGAAGAGACCCAGTACTTC.

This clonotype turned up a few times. The CDR3 region is CASSPGLAGEYWSEQYF. The CDR3 DNA reads as TGTGCCAGCAGCCCGGGACTAGCGGGGGAGTATTGGAGCGAGCAGTACTTC. J is TRBJ2-7 and V is TRBV7-2; 14 positions match TRBD2. The CDR3 sequence is 17 residues long. With 5 bases clipped from V and 6 bases from J, the junction kept 12 bases outside the gene matches. Germline values: CDR1 SGHTA, CDR2 FQGNSA. Looking up the rest from reference TRBV7-2 and TRBJ2-7 gives the full variable domain: GAGVSQSPSNKVTEKGKDVELRCDPISGHTALYWYRQSLGQGLEFLIYFQGNSAPDKSGLPSDRFSAERTGGSVSTLTIQRTQQEDSAVYLCASSPGLAGEYWSEQYFGPGTRLTVT.

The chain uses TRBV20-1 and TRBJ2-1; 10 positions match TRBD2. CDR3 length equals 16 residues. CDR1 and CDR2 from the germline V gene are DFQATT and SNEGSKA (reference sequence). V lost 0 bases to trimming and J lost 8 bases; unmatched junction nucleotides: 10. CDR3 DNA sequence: TGCAGTGCTAGAGATTACGTACTAGCGGGAAACTATGAGCAGTTCTTC. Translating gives CSARDYVLAGNYEQFF.

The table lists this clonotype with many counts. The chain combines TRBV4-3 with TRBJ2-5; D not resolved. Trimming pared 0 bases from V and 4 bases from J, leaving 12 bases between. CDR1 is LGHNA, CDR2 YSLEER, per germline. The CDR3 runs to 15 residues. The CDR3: CASSQDRISTETQYF. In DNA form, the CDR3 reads TGCGCCAGCAGCCAAGATCGTATCAGTACAGAGACCCAGTACTTC.

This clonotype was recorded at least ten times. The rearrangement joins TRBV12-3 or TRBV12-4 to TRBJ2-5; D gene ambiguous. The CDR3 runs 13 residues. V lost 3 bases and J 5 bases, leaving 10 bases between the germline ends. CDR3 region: CASSLSLGETQYF. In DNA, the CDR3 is TGTGCCAGCAGTTTGAGTCTAGGTGAGACCCAGTACTTC.

As DNA, the CDR3 is TGTGCCAGCAGAACACTCTACAGGGGCGCAGCAGATACGCAGTATTTT. It is translated as CASRTLYRGAADTQYF. The rearrangement joins TRBV12-3 or TRBV12-4 to TRBJ2-3, with 7 bases aligning to TRBD1. The CDR3 is made up of 16 amino acids. The trim removed 6 bases at V and 4 bases at J, leaving 13 bases unmatched.

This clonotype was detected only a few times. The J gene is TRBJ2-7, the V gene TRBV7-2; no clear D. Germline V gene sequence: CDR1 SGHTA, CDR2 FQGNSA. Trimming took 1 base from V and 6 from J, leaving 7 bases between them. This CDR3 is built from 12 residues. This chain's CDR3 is CASSLDWGEQYF. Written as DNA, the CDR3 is TGTGCCAGCAGCTTAGATTGGGGCGAGCAGTACTTC.

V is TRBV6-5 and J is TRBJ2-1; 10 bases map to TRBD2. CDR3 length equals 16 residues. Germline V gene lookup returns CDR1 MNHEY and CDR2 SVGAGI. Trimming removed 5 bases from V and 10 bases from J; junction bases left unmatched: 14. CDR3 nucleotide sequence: TGTGCCAGCAGTAACCCGACTAGCGGGCTCCGGGGAGAGCAGTTCTTC. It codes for CASSNPTSGLRGEQFF.

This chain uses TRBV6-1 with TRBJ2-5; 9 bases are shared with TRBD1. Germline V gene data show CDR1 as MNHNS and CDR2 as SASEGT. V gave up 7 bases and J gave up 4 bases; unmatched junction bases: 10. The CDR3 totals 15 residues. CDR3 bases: TGTGCCAGCAATGCACCGGGACAGGGAACAGAGACCCAGTACTTC. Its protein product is CASNAPGQGTETQYF.

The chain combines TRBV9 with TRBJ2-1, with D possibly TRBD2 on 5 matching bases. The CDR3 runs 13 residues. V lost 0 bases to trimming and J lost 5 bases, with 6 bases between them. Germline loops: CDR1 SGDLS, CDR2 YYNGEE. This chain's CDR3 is CASSVGLHNEQFF. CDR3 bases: TGTGCCAGCAGCGTAGGACTACACAATGAGCAGTTCTTC.

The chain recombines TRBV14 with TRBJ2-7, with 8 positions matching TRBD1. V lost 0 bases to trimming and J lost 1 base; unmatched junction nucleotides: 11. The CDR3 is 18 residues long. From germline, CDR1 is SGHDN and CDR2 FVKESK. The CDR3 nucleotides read TGTGCCAGCAGCCAAGATCGGGGTTGGACAGGGAGGTCCTACGAGCAGTACTTC. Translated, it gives CASSQDRGWTGRSYEQYF.

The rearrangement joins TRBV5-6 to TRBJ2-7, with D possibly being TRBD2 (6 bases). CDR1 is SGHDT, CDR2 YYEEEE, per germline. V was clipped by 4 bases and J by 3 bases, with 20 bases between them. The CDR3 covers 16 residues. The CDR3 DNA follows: TGTGCCAGCAGCCGGTTCTCGGGACTGGGGATCTACGAGCAGTACTTC. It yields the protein CASSRFSGLGIYEQYF.

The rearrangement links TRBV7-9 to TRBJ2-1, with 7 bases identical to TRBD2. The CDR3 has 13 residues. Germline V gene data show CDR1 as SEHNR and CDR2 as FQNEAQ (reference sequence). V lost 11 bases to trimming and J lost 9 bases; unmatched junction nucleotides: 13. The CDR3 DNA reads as TGTGCCTCTGTTAGGCCAGCGGGGCGTGAGCAGTTCTTC. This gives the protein CASVRPAGREQFF.

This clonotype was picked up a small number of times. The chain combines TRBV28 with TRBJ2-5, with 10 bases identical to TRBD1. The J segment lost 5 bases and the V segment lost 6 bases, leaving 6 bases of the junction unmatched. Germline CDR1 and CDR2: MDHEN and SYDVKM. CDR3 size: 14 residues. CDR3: CASRSGQGSETQYF. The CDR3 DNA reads TGTGCCAGCAGATCGGGACAGGGGAGCGAGACCCAGTACTTC.

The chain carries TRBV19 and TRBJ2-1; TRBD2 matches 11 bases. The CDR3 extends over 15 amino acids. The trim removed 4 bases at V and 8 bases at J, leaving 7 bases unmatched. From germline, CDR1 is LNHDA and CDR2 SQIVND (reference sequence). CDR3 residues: CASSTTRLAGHEQFF. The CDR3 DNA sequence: TGTGCCAGTAGTACGACACGACTAGCGGGACATGAGCAGTTCTTC. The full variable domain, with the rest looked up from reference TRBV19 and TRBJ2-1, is DGGITQSPKYLFRKEGQNVTLSCEQNLNHDAMYWYRQDPGQGLRLIYYSQIVNDFQKGDIAEGYSVSREKKESFPLTVTSAQKNPTAFYLCASSTTRLAGHEQFFGPGTRLTVL.

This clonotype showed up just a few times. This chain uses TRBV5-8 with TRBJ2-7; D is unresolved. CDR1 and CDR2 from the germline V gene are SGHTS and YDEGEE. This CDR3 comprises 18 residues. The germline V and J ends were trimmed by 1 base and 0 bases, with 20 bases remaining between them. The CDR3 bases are TGTGCCAGCAGCTTGAGGGCCTCCCTCTTTGATATCTCCTACGAGCAGTACTTC. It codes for CASSLRASLFDISYEQYF.

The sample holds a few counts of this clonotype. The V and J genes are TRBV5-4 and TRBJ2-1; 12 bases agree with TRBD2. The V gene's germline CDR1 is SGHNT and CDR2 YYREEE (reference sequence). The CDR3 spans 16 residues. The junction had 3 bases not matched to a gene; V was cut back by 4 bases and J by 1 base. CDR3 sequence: CASSIGTSGSYNEQFF. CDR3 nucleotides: TGTGCCAGCAGCATCGGGACTAGCGGGTCCTACAATGAGCAGTTCTTC.

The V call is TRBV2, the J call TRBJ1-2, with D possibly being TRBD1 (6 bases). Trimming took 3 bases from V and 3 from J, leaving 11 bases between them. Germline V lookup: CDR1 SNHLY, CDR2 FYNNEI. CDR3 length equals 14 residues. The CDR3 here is CASSDGQSYYGYTF. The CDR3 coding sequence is TGTGCCAGCAGTGATGGACAGTCTTACTATGGCTACACCTTC.

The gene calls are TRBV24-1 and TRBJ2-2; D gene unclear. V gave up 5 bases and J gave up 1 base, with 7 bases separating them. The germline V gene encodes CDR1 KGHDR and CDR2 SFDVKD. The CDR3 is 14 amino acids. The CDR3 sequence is CATSAVGNTGELFF. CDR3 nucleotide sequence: TGTGCCACCAGTGCAGTAGGGAACACCGGGGAGCTGTTTTTT.